This record concerns one T cell receptor beta chain sequence. What it binds is unknown. Using immunoSEQ multiplex PCR, the repertoire was profiled, and TCRdb retains in-frame clones only, with some absent. The sample contains roughly 180,000 clones, approximately 90% of which appear only once. The data belong to a study of T cell responses to AZD1222 COVID-19 vaccine. Study conclusions and caveats: Per reports, nearly half of all spike-specific TCRs target regions that are unmutated in variants.

Germline assignment: CDR1 SGHTA and CDR2 FQGNSA. V was pared by 0 bases and J by 2 bases, with 10 bases between. CDR3 length: 15 residues. The rearrangement links TRBV7-2 to TRBJ2-5; D unclear. Sequencing was performed on peripheral blood, taken 28 days after the second AZD1222 dose. The receptor was derived from an adult who received the AZD1222 COVID-19 vaccine. DNA for the CDR3: TGTGCCAGCAGCTTAGCCAGAACCCTACAAGAGACCCAGTACTTC. Residues: CASSLARTLQETQYF.